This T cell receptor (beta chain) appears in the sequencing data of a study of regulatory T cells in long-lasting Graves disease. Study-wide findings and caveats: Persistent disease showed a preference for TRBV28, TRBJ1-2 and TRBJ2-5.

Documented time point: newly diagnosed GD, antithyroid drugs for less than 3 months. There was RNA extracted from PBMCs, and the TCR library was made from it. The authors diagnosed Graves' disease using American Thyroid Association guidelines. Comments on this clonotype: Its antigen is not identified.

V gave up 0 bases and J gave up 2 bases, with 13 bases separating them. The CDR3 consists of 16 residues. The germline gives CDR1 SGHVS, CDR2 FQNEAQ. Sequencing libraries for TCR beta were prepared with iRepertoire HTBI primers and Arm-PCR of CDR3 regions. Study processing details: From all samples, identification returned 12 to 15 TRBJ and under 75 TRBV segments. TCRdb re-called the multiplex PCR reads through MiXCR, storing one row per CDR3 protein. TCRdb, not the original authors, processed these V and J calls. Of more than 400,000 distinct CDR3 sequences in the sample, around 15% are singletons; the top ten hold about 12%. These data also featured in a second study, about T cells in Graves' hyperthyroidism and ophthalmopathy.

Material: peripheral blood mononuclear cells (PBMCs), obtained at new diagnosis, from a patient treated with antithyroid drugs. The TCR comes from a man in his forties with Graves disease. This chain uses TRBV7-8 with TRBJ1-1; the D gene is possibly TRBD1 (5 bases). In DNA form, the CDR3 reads TGTGCCAGCAGCTTAGCGCAGGGACGGCCTAACACTGAAGCTTTCTTT. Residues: CASSLAQGRPNTEAFF.